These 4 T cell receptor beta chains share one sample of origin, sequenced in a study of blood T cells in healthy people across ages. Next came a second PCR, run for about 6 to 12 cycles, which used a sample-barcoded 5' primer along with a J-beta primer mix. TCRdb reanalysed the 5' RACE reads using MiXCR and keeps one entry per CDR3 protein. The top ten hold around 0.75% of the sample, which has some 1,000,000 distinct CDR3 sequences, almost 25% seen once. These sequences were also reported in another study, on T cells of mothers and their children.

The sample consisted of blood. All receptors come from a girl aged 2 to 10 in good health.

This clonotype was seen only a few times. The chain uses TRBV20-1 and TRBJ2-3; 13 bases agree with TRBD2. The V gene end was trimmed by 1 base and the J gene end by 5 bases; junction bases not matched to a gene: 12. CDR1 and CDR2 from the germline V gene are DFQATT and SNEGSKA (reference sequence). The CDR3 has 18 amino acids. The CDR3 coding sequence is TGCAGTGCTAGAGCTATAGGAGGACTAGCGGGAGCTCAAGATACGCAGTATTTT. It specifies CSARAIGGLAGAQDTQYF.

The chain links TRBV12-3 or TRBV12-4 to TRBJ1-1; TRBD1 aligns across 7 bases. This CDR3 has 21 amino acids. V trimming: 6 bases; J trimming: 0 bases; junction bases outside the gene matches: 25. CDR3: CASRSRPLGIGGGLMNTEAFF. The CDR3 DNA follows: TGTGCCAGCAGGTCCCGACCGCTTGGAATAGGGGGCGGATTGATGAACACTGAAGCTTTCTTT.

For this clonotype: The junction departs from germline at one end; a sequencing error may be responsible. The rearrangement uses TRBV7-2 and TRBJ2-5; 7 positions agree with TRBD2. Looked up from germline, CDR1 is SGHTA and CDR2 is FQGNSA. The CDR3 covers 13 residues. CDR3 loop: CASSLDRGETPYF. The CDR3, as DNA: TGTGCCAGCAGCTTAGATCGGGGGGAGACCCCGTACTTC.

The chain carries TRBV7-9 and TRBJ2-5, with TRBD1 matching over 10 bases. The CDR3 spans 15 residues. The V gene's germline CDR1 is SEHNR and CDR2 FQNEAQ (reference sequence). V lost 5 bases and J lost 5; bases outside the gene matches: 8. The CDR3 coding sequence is TGTGCCAGCAGCCCTAGGACAGGGGGTTTGGAGACCCAGTACTTC. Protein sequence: CASSPRTGGLETQYF.